This entry lists 22 T cell receptor beta chains sequenced from one sample in a study of cytomegalovirus exposure and HLA in healthy donors. TCRdb's copy holds only in-frame clones and misses some; the assay was immunoSEQ multiplex PCR. This sample has roughly 50,000 clones, with 93% found just once. Sequences were obtained from PBMCs. The receptors were gathered from a woman aged 18-35 years in good health and CMV-seropositive.

This clone was counted once. This rearrangement joins TRBV5-4 to TRBJ1-4; possible D gene TRBD1, 5 bases. The length of the CDR3 is 15 residues. V was clipped by 0 bases and J by 0 bases, with 6 bases between them. Germline V gives CDR1 SGHNT, CDR2 YYREEE (reference sequence). CDR3 coding DNA: TGTGCCAGCAGCTTGGGACAGCCAACTAATGAAAAACTGTTTTTT. Its translation is CASSLGQPTNEKLFF. Full variable domain (remainder filled in from reference TRBV5-4 and TRBJ1-4): ETGVTQSPTHLIKTRGQQVTLRCSSQSGHNTVSWYQQALGQGPQFIFQYYREEENGRGNFPPRFSGLQFPNYSSELNVNALELDDSALYLCASSLGQPTNEKLFFGSGTQLSVL.

This chain connects TRBV23-1 to TRBJ2-7, with 9 bases lining up with TRBD1. TRBV23-1 is annotated as an ORF whose role is uncertain. The ends lost 0 bases at V and 4 bases at J; junction bases unmatched: 7. The CDR3 consists of 16 residues. The CDR3 bases are TGCGCCAGCAGTCAATCGGATCCGGACAGGGGTTACGAGCAGTACTTC. Translated, it gives CASSQSDPDRGYEQYF.

V usage is TRBV7-2 and J usage is TRBJ2-7; 8 positions agree with TRBD2. The CDR3 runs to 16 residues. J gave up 4 bases and V 5 bases, and 13 bases lay outside the gene matches. Per germline, CDR1 SGHTA and CDR2 FQGNSA. The CDR3 coding sequence is TGTGCCAGCAGCCCCCTGGGTGGCGGGGGGCAGTACGAGCAGTACTTC. As protein: CASSPLGGGGQYEQYF.

Worth noting for this clone: Because the CDR3's place on the DNA is in doubt, the DNA is left out and the CDR3 is given as listed by TCRdb. The rearrangement links TRBV25-1 to TRBJ1-2; the D segment call TRBD1 is taken from the table without a DNA check. CDR1 and CDR2 from the germline V gene are MGHDK and SYGVNS. Inclusive of both ends, the CDR3 amounts to 17 amino acids. CDR3 protein: CASSDLLERGQAYGYTF.

This CDR3 is CASSPMGSLTYEQYF. For the CDR3, the DNA is TGTGCCAGCAGCCCAATGGGGAGCCTTACCTACGAGCAGTACTTC. The J gene is TRBJ2-7, the V gene TRBV7-2; D perhaps matches TRBD2 (5 bases). Germline V CDR1 and CDR2: SGHTA, FQGNSA. The CDR3 has 15 residues. Trimming stripped 5 bases from V and 2 bases from J, with 16 bases between.

The chain couples TRBV13 to TRBJ1-2; 8 bases are a match to TRBD1. The CDR3 contains 18 residues. Germline V gene data show CDR1 as PRHDT and CDR2 as FYEKMQ (reference sequence). The V segment lost 2 bases and the J segment 8 bases; nucleotides outside the gene matches: 19. CDR3 residues: CASSLRWFPDREDGGYTF. The CDR3 DNA follows: TGTGCCAGCAGCTTAAGATGGTTTCCGGACAGGGAGGACGGGGGCTACACCTTC.

V and J are TRBV5-1 and TRBJ1-4; TRBD1 matches at 7 bases. Trimming cost V 4 bases and J 8 bases; bases outside gene matches: 5. Germline lookup yields CDR1 SGHRS and CDR2 YFSETQ. The CDR3 has 13 residues. The CDR3 spells CASSEGAREKLFF. CDR3 coding DNA: TGCGCCAGCAGCGAGGGGGCACGGGAAAAACTGTTTTTT.

This sequence joins TRBV5-1 and TRBJ1-6; D may be TRBD1 (6 bases). The CDR3 has 13 residues. Trimming took 0 bases from V and 8 from J, leaving 6 bases between them. CDR1 SGHRS and CDR2 YFSETQ come from the germline V gene. The CDR3 region is CASSLAGDSPLHF. CDR3 nucleotide sequence: TGCGCCAGCAGCTTGGCAGGGGATTCACCCCTCCACTTT.

This chain joins TRBV25-1 and TRBJ1-1; TRBD1 might be the D (5 bases). Trimming left V 6 bases short and J 0 bases short, with 11 bases between. Germline lookup yields CDR1 MGHDK and CDR2 SYGVNS. This CDR3 has 14 residues. CDR3 DNA: TGTGCCAGCAGCGTCGGGGGGGTGAACACTGAAGCTTTCTTT. It codes for CASSVGGVNTEAFF.

This chain uses TRBV7-9 with TRBJ1-2, with a weak D call TRBD1 (5 bases). Trimming stripped 4 bases from V and 6 bases from J, with 18 bases between. CDR1 and CDR2 (germline): SEHNR, FQNEAQ (reference sequence). This CDR3 spans 15 amino acids. The CDR3 bases are TGTGCCAGCAGCTCCGGGGGACGGATTACTCATGGCTACACCTTC. Its protein product is CASSSGGRITHGYTF.

This chain joins TRBV27 and TRBJ1-2; maybe TRBD1 (6 bases). CDR1 and CDR2 (germline): MNHEY, SMNVEV (reference sequence). Trimming left V 4 bases short and J 2 bases short, with 11 bases between. The CDR3 spans 14 residues. CDR3 sequence: CASSSYRDNYGYTF. CDR3 bases: TGTGCCAGCAGTTCCTACAGGGACAACTATGGCTACACCTTC.

The gene calls are TRBV29-1 and TRBJ2-2, with TRBD2 identical over 7 bases. From germline, CDR1 is SQVTM and CDR2 ANQGSEA. The CDR3 extends over 15 amino acids. V lost 6 bases and J lost 3; bases outside the gene matches: 10. CDR3 in amino acids: CSVPSGGRDTGELFF. The DNA for the CDR3 is TGCAGCGTCCCATCGGGGGGTCGGGACACCGGGGAGCTGTTTTTT.

V and J are TRBV9 and TRBJ1-4, with 9 bases matching TRBD1. Losses at the gene ends were 2 bases for V and 2 bases for J; bases not matched to a gene: 1. The CDR3 is 15 residues long. CDR1 is SGDLS, CDR2 YYNGEE, per germline. The CDR3 DNA follows: TGTGCCAGCAGCGTGGACAGGGGTACTAATGAAAAACTGTTTTTT. Protein product: CASSVDRGTNEKLFF.

In DNA form, the CDR3 reads TGTGCCAGCAAGGCGGGGGGCACCGGGGAGCTGTTTTTT. Translation: CASKAGGTGELFF. The rearrangement uses TRBV28 and TRBJ2-2; TRBD2 matches 8 bases. The CDR3 runs 13 residues. Trimming cost V 7 bases and J 4 bases; bases outside gene matches: 2. The germline gives CDR1 MDHEN, CDR2 SYDVKM. Variable domain in full (rest from reference TRBV28 and TRBJ2-2): DVKVTQSSRYLVKRTGEKVFLECVQDMDHENMFWYRQDPGLGLRLIYFSYDVKMKEKGDIPEGYSVSREKKERFSLILESASTNQTSMYLCASKAGGTGELFFGEGSRLTVL.

The chain combines TRBV14 with TRBJ2-1, with D perhaps matching TRBD2 (5 bases). Germline CDR1 reads SGHDN; CDR2 reads FVKESK. Trimming shortened V by 3 bases and J by 8 bases, and 17 bases separated the two germline ends. The CDR3 length is 15 residues. The CDR3 DNA reads as TGTGCCAGCAGCCATCAACAAGAGAGGGTCTATGAGCAGTTCTTC. Amino acid sequence: CASSHQQERVYEQFF.

V is TRBV18 and J is TRBJ1-6; possible D gene TRBD1, 6 bases. Between the trimmed V and J ends, which lost 2 bases and 9 bases, there was a span of 8 bases. The CDR3 contains 13 residues. CDR1 is KGHSH, CDR2 LQKENI, per germline. Here the CDR3 reads CASSPEGGSPLHF. The CDR3, as DNA: TGTGCCAGCTCACCAGAAGGGGGTTCACCCCTCCACTTT.

The chain uses TRBV6-5 and TRBJ1-2; the D is unclear. CDR1 and CDR2 (germline): MNHEY, SVGAGI. Trimming removed 3 bases from V and 3 bases from J, with 8 bases in between. There are 13 residues in the CDR3. The CDR3 nucleotides are TGTGCCAGCAGTTATCGGTCCCACTATGGCTACACCTTC. Amino acid sequence: CASSYRSHYGYTF.

V is TRBV6-1 and J is TRBJ2-1; perhaps TRBD1 as D (5 bases). V dropped 7 bases and J dropped 7 bases, with 20 bases sitting between them. The CDR3 totals 15 residues. Germline V gene sequence: CDR1 MNHNS, CDR2 SASEGT. CDR3 DNA: TGTGCCAGCACGAAATCAGCGTGGCAGGGAAATGAGCAGTTCTTC. Translated: CASTKSAWQGNEQFF.

V and J are TRBV28 and TRBJ1-4; 7 nucleotides agree with TRBD1. The CDR3 totals 14 residues. V lost 6 bases to trimming and J lost 7 bases; unmatched junction nucleotides: 8. Germline V lookup: CDR1 MDHEN, CDR2 SYDVKM. This CDR3 is CASRRQGVREKLFF. The CDR3 coding sequence is TGTGCCAGCAGGCGACAGGGCGTTCGTGAAAAACTGTTTTTT.

The genes are TRBV27 and TRBJ2-7; no definite D call. From germline, CDR1 is MNHEY and CDR2 SMNVEV (reference sequence). The length of the CDR3 is 13 residues. V was trimmed by 3 bases and J by 2 bases, leaving 8 bases between them. The CDR3 here is CASSLANTYEQYF. The DNA for the CDR3 is TGTGCCAGCAGTTTGGCCAATACCTACGAGCAGTACTTC.

The chain is built from TRBV29-1 and TRBJ2-7; TRBD1 matches 9 bases. With V trimmed by 4 bases and J by 4 bases, 2 bases remained unmatched. Germline V gene sequence: CDR1 SQVTM, CDR2 ANQGSEA. The CDR3 has 12 residues. CDR3 DNA: TGCAGCGTTGGGACAGGGGCTTACGAGCAGTACTTC. Protein sequence: CSVGTGAYEQYF.

The chain couples TRBV6-5 to TRBJ1-1; 8 bases map to TRBD1. Unmatched junction bases numbered 7, after V lost 5 bases and J lost 5 bases. CDR3 size: 14 residues. Germline-derived CDR1 and CDR2 are MNHEY and SVGAGI. The CDR3 DNA reads TGTGCCAGCAGTCGAGACAGGGGAGGAACTGAAGCTTTCTTT. Its translation: CASSRDRGGTEAFF.